This entry lists 17 T cell receptor beta chains sequenced from one sample in a study of blood T cell repertoires in COVID-19. The repertoire was sequenced with immunoSEQ multiplex PCR; TCRdb's copy has only in-frame clones and lacks some. This table holds around 250,000 clones, around 86% found once. The sample comprised peripheral blood. The receptors were gathered from a young man who had recovered from COVID-19.

This clone was seen only once. The chain combines TRBV7-6 with TRBJ1-2, with D maybe TRBD1 (6 bases). This CDR3 is built from 15 residues. Trimming stripped 5 bases from V and 2 bases from J, with 15 bases between. The germline V gene encodes CDR1 SGHVS and CDR2 FNYEAQ. CDR3: CASSPGTSDNYGYTF. The CDR3 DNA reads as TGTGCCAGCAGCCCCGGGACAAGCGACAACTATGGCTACACCTTC.

The J gene is TRBJ2-5, the V gene TRBV7-2; 8 nucleotides agree with TRBD2. V shed 1 base, J shed 4 bases, and the junction held 5 bases outside the gene matches. CDR3 length: 15 amino acids. Germline values: CDR1 SGHTA, CDR2 FQGNSA. The CDR3 DNA reads TGTGCCAGCAGCTTAGTGGGTAGCGGGATAGAGACCCAGTACTTC. Its translation is CASSLVGSGIETQYF.

The genes are TRBV5-6 and TRBJ2-3, with a possible D match to TRBD2 (7 bases). The CDR3 spans 15 residues. CDR1 is SGHDT, CDR2 YYEEEE, per germline. Trimming removed 2 bases from V and 2 bases from J, with 12 bases in between. The CDR3: CASSFGGGFTDTQYF. Written as DNA, the CDR3 is TGTGCCAGCAGCTTCGGCGGGGGCTTCACAGATACGCAGTATTTT.

This rearrangement joins TRBV10-3 to TRBJ1-1, with D unclear. CDR3 size: 16 residues. V lost 10 bases to trimming and J lost 1 base, with 22 bases between them. CDR1 ENHRY and CDR2 SYGVKD come from the germline V gene. DNA for the CDR3: TGTGCCACTTCGGGCGGAGGCGGGAATTCGAACACTGAAGCTTTCTTT. It encodes CATSGGGGNSNTEAFF.

This sequence joins TRBV10-2 and TRBJ2-3, with D possibly matching TRBD2 (6 bases). The germline V and J ends were trimmed by 2 bases and 1 base, with 16 bases remaining between them. CDR1 is WSHSY, CDR2 SAAADI, per germline. This CDR3 has 17 amino acids. CDR3 sequence: CASSERTGVPGTDTQYF. The CDR3 bases are TGCGCCAGCAGTGAGCGAACGGGGGTTCCTGGCACAGATACGCAGTATTTT.

V gene TRBV6-5 combines with J gene TRBJ2-1, with D possibly being TRBD1 (6 bases). V was trimmed by 5 bases and J by 5 bases, leaving 13 bases between them. Germline V gene lookup returns CDR1 MNHEY and CDR2 SVGAGI. The CDR3 consists of 14 residues. CDR3 DNA sequence: TGTGCCAGCAGTCGGACAGACTGGGACAATGAGCAGTTCTTC. Translated: CASSRTDWDNEQFF.

The chain is built from TRBV19 and TRBJ2-5; 7 bases line up with TRBD1. The CDR3 runs to 14 residues. Trimming removed 4 bases from V and 2 bases from J; junction bases left unmatched: 4. Germline V gene sequence: CDR1 LNHDA, CDR2 SQIVND (reference sequence). The CDR3 spells CASSTYRGQETQYF. The CDR3 DNA follows: TGTGCCAGTAGTACCTACAGGGGACAAGAGACCCAGTACTTC.

The chain couples TRBV12-3 or TRBV12-4 to TRBJ1-1; no definite D call. The length of the CDR3 is 13 residues. The V end lost 3 bases, the J end lost 4 bases, and 9 bases lay between the germline ends. The CDR3 here is CASSFRRITEAFF. As DNA, the CDR3 is TGTGCCAGCAGTTTCAGGAGGATCACTGAAGCTTTCTTT.

This rearrangement joins TRBV5-1 to TRBJ2-1; 8 bases map to TRBD1. The junction had 8 bases not matched to a gene; V was cut back by 2 bases and J by 7 bases. This CDR3 spans 15 amino acids. CDR1 is SGHRS and CDR2 is YFSETQ in the germline V gene. The CDR3 nucleotides are TGCGCCAGCAGCTTTTGGCAGGGGGCGCTTAATGAGCAGTTCTTC. It translates to CASSFWQGALNEQFF.

A single count supports this clone. This chain uses TRBV7-2 with TRBJ2-5; 9 bases are a match to TRBD1. The trim removed 2 bases at V and 5 bases at J, leaving 6 bases unmatched. Germline V gene lookup returns CDR1 SGHTA and CDR2 FQGNSA. The CDR3 is 15 residues long. This chain's CDR3 is CASSLRDRARETQYF. In DNA, the CDR3 is TGTGCCAGCAGCTTAAGGGACAGGGCGAGGGAGACCCAGTACTTC.

V and J are TRBV2 and TRBJ1-2; 8 positions match TRBD1. This CDR3 contains 15 residues. V shed 4 bases, J shed 0 bases, and the junction held 4 bases outside the gene matches. CDR1 and CDR2 (germline): SNHLY, FYNNEI. The CDR3 sequence is CASSGVQGANYGYTF. CDR3 DNA: TGTGCCAGCAGTGGAGTACAGGGGGCTAACTATGGCTACACCTTC.

This clone was seen only once. Other DNA sequences in the sample encode the same CDR3. This chain links TRBV2 with TRBJ1-5; 9 nucleotides match TRBD1. Germline V gives CDR1 SNHLY, CDR2 FYNNEI. This CDR3 is 14 amino acids long. The trim removed 5 bases at V and 5 bases at J, leaving 4 bases unmatched. CDR3 coding DNA: TGTGCCAGCAGTCGGACAGGGGCCGATCAGCCCCAGCATTTT. Translation gives CASSRTGADQPQHF.

The V and J genes are TRBV5-8 and TRBJ2-3; TRBD2 is a possible D gene (5 bases). V lost 0 bases and J lost 10, with 6 bases in between. Germline CDR1 reads SGHTS; CDR2 reads YDEGEE. This CDR3 spans 11 amino acids. The CDR3 loop is CASSLGTPQYF. CDR3 bases: TGTGCCAGCAGCTTGGGGACTCCGCAGTATTTT.

V is TRBV28 and J is TRBJ2-5; 10 bases match TRBD2. V gave up 4 bases and J gave up 6 bases; unmatched junction bases: 11. CDR1 is MDHEN, CDR2 SYDVKM, per germline. The CDR3 is made up of 16 amino acids. The CDR3 coding sequence is TGTGCCAGCAGTTACCTCCTAGCGGGGGTGTTGAAGACCCAGTACTTC. It yields the protein CASSYLLAGVLKTQYF.

The chain has TRBV4-1 and TRBJ1-1; no reliable D call. Germline-derived CDR1 and CDR2 are MGHRA and YSYEKL. The V and J ends lost 9 bases and 4 bases respectively, with 15 bases between them. The CDR3 covers 13 residues. DNA of the CDR3: TGCGCCAGTGGTGGGCCCATGGCCACTGAAGCTTTCTTT. Translated: CASGGPMATEAFF.

The gene calls are TRBV10-3 and TRBJ2-5; a weak D match, TRBD1 (6 bases). Trimming cost V 5 bases and J 2 bases, with 9 bases left between them. This CDR3 region has 13 residues. CDR1 and CDR2 (germline): ENHRY, SYGVKD. The CDR3 sequence: CAISFDRQETQYF. In DNA, the CDR3 is TGTGCCATCAGTTTTGACAGGCAAGAGACCCAGTACTTC.

The rearrangement links TRBV27 to TRBJ2-5; D possibly corresponds to TRBD2 (5 bases). V was cut by 3 bases and J by 4 bases, with 15 bases left in between. CDR1 and CDR2 from the germline V gene are MNHEY and SMNVEV (reference sequence). The CDR3 consists of 15 residues. CDR3: CASSLSVGGRETQYF. CDR3 bases: TGTGCCAGCAGTTTGTCTGTCGGAGGTCGAGAGACCCAGTACTTC.